This TCR beta chain was documented in a study of T cells in Graves' hyperthyroidism and ophthalmopathy. Amplified TCR beta CDR3 regions came from RNA transcripts. With the HTBI primer set, the TCR CDR3 went through a first round of RT-PCR. MiXCR was run by TCRdb on the multiplex PCR reads, yielding one entry per CDR3 protein. The sample lists about 660,000 distinct CDR3 sequences, less than 45% occurring once. What was sequenced was peripheral blood or thyroid tissue (not recorded which). This receptor was taken from an adult man with Graves' disease, either hyperthyroidism or ophthalmopathy (not recorded which).

The CDR3 coding sequence is TGCGCCAGCAGCTTCACCCCGGACAGATATGAAAAACTGTTTTTT. It encodes CASSFTPDRYEKLFF. The chain employs TRBV5-1 and TRBJ1-4; possibly TRBD1 for D (6 bases). V dropped 2 bases and J dropped 6 bases, with 14 bases sitting between them. Per the germline V gene, CDR1 is SGHRS and CDR2 is YFSETQ. The CDR3 spans 15 residues.